Each of the 2 T cell receptor beta chains below was sequenced from the same sample in a study of monozygotic twins with inflammatory bowel disease. With the 5' RACE reads reprocessed, TCRdb shows one record per CDR3 protein and no DNA. The repertoire table contains approximately 400,000 distinct CDR3 sequences. The material sequenced was blood. These receptors were collected from a human donor with ulcerative colitis or Crohn's disease, or a healthy co-twin of an affected twin (not recorded which).

This chain links TRBV4-1 with TRBJ1-2. Germline values: CDR1 MGHRA, CDR2 YSYEKL. The CDR3 consists of 15 residues. This CDR3 reads CASSQDLDRIYGYTF.

The chain carries TRBV7-7 and TRBJ2-2; TCRdb's D gene call, TRBD2, goes unchecked for lack of DNA. Germline loops: CDR1 SSHAT, CDR2 FNYEAQ (reference sequence). The CDR3 has 17 amino acids. CDR3 region: CASSQRLAGSNTGELFF.